This TCR beta chain was retrieved from a study of beta chain features in type 1 diabetes. Looking at the study overall: Examined across all samples were about 110,000,000 sorted cells.

The study reverse transcribed the entire isolated RNA, so it sequenced expressed TCRB transcripts. TCRdb's copy holds only in-frame clones and misses some; the assay was immunoSEQ multiplex PCR. The table has 200,000 to 300,000 clones, about 63% seen once. Source material: naive CD4+ T cells from blood. The TCR originated in a man aged 25 to 40 in good health.

CDR3 DNA: TGTGCCAGCAGCGAGGGCTCGAGGGGGCTCGAGCAGTACTTC. It yields the protein CASSEGSRGLEQYF. The chain links TRBV9 to TRBJ2-7, with TRBD1 matching over 7 bases. Looked up from germline, CDR1 is SGDLS and CDR2 is YYNGEE. This CDR3 is 14 amino acids long. Trimming at V came to 3 bases and at J to 6 bases, leaving 9 bases not matched to a gene.